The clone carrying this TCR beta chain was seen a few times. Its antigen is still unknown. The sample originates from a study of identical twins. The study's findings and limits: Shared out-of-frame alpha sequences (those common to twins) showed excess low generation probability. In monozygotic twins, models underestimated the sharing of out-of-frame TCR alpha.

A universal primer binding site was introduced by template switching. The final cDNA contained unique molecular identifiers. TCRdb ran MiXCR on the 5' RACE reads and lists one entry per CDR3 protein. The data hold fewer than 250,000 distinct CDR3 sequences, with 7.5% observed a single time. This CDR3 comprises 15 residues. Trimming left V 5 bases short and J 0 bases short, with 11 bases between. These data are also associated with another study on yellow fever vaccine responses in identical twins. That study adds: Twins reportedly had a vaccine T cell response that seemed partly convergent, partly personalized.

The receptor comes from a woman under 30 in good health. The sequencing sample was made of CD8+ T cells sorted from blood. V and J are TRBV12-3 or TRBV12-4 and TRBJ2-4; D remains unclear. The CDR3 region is CASSKTDSAKNIQYF. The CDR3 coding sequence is TGTGCCAGCAGTAAAACCGACTCAGCCAAAAACATTCAGTACTTC.